A single sample is the source of the 32 T cell receptor beta chains below, sequenced in a study of radiation and T cells in renal cell carcinoma. The protocol was immunoSEQ multiplex PCR, while the TCRdb copy is restricted to in-frame clones and leaves out a portion. Of 17,000 or so clones listed, about 50% are singletons. Treatment reported: 15 Gy SBRT to primary tumor, nephrectomy 4 weeks later. This sample comprised tumor tissue, obtained from a patient whose treatment included radiotherapy and nephrectomy. The receptors originated from a man aged 45 to 65 with renal cell carcinoma.

In this sample, this clone is medium-sized (0.01 to 0.1%). The chain recombines TRBV9 with TRBJ1-4, with D perhaps TRBD1 (6 bases). The V end was cut by 0 bases, the J end by 10 bases, with 16 bases between. Germline CDR1 reads SGDLS; CDR2 reads YYNGEE. The CDR3 is 15 amino acids. CDR3 in DNA: TGTGCCAGCAGCGTAGAGGGGGTGTCCCCTGGAAAACTGTTTTTT. This gives the protein CASSVEGVSPGKLFF.

Here the CDR3 reads CAWSPGVNSNQPQHF. For the CDR3, the DNA is TGTGCCTGGAGTCCAGGGGTCAATAGCAATCAGCCCCAGCATTTT. V is TRBV30 and J is TRBJ1-5; D possibly corresponds to TRBD1 (6 bases). Trimming removed 2 bases at V and 0 bases at J, with 11 bases between. The CDR3 runs to 15 residues. The germline V gene encodes CDR1 GTSNPN and CDR2 SVGIG (reference sequence).

There are many counts of this clone. This sequence joins TRBV7-9 and TRBJ1-1, with TRBD1 matching over 11 bases. This CDR3 has 15 residues. The germline V gene encodes CDR1 SEHNR and CDR2 FQNEAQ (reference sequence). V lost 4 bases and J lost 4; bases outside the gene matches: 5. DNA of the CDR3: TGTGCCAGCAGCTCTCAGGGGACAGGGGGCACTGAAGCTTTCTTT. The encoded protein is CASSSQGTGGTEAFF.

The DNA for the CDR3 is TGTGCCAGTAGTATAGGGAGAAGGGCCCCCTACAATGAGCAGTTCTTC. Translating it yields CASSIGRRAPYNEQFF. The chain has TRBV19 and TRBJ2-1; the D is unclear. Germline V lookup: CDR1 LNHDA, CDR2 SQIVND (reference sequence). The CDR3 covers 16 residues. The V end lost 1 base, the J end lost 2 bases, and 12 bases lay between the germline ends.

This clone was counted only a few times. The chain recombines TRBV19 with TRBJ1-1, with TRBD1 matching over 8 bases. J lost 6 bases, V lost 2 bases, and 11 bases had no gene match. There are 16 residues in the CDR3. Germline assignment: CDR1 LNHDA and CDR2 SQIVND (reference sequence). This CDR3 reads CASSIRNGQGGAEAFF. In DNA, the CDR3 is TGTGCCAGTAGTATAAGGAACGGACAGGGTGGCGCTGAAGCTTTCTTT.

The sample holds a few counts of this clone. The chain employs TRBV12-5 and TRBJ2-1; weak D call: TRBD1 (5 bases). Germline V CDR1 and CDR2: LGHNT, FRNRAP. V was pared by 6 bases and J by 6 bases, with 15 bases between. The CDR3 loop spans 14 amino acids. The CDR3 DNA sequence: TGTGCTAGTGGATCAGGGTATGGTGTCAATGAGCAGTTCTTC. It specifies CASGSGYGVNEQFF.

The chain combines TRBV30 with TRBJ2-1, with 9 positions matching TRBD1. V was pared by 4 bases and J by 2 bases, with 9 bases of the junction left unmatched. CDR1 and CDR2 from the germline V gene are GTSNPN and SVGIG (reference sequence). This CDR3 is built from 16 residues. CDR3 nucleotides: TGTGCCTGGAACCCTGACAGGGGGGAGGCCTACAATGAGCAGTTCTTC. This codes for CAWNPDRGEAYNEQFF. The full variable domain, rest sourced from reference TRBV30 and TRBJ2-1, is SQTIHQWPATLVQPVGSPLSLECTVEGTSNPNLYWYRQAAGRGLQLLFYSVGIGQISSEVPQNLSASRPQDRQFILSSKKLLLSDSGFYLCAWNPDRGEAYNEQFFGPGTRLTVL.

The J gene is TRBJ2-1, the V gene TRBV27; D is unresolved. CDR3 length: 15 residues. Germline CDR1 is MNHEY and CDR2 is SMNVEV (reference sequence). V lost 1 base, J lost 9 bases, and 16 bases lay in between. The CDR3 DNA is TGTGCCAGCAGTTTATTTCTCGGGTGGGTCGCTGAGCAGTTCTTC. This sequence encodes CASSLFLGWVAEQFF.

The chain has TRBV29-1 and TRBJ2-3; D is perhaps TRBD2 (6 bases). With 4 bases removed from V and 4 bases from J, the gap between germline ends came to 15 bases. CDR1 and CDR2 (germline): SQVTM, ANQGSEA. The CDR3 covers 14 residues. This CDR3 is CSVGGTGVADTQYF. For the CDR3, the DNA is TGCAGCGTTGGAGGGACGGGGGTTGCAGATACGCAGTATTTT.

This chain uses TRBV9 with TRBJ2-1; a weak D match, TRBD2 (6 bases). CDR1 and CDR2 (germline): SGDLS, YYNGEE. V lost 0 bases and J lost 6, with 22 bases in between. The CDR3 consists of 18 residues. The CDR3 loop is CASSVAPSSGPGVNEQFF. As DNA, the CDR3 is TGTGCCAGCAGCGTAGCCCCGTCGTCGGGGCCGGGGGTCAATGAGCAGTTCTTC.

This CDR3 is CASSSGLGSSIQYF. In DNA, the CDR3 is TGCGCCAGCAGCTCTGGACTCGGATCCTCTATCCAGTATTTT. The chain uses TRBV5-1 and TRBJ2-3; TRBD2 is a possible D gene (5 bases). The CDR3 has 14 residues. CDR1 is SGHRS, CDR2 YFSETQ, per germline. The V and J ends lost 3 bases and 12 bases respectively, with 20 bases between them.

This clone was found a few times. The V call is TRBV30, the J call TRBJ1-4; the match to TRBD1 covers 8 bases. V dropped 8 bases and J dropped 1; count of bases not matched to a gene: 9. The germline gives CDR1 GTSNPN, CDR2 SVGIG (reference sequence). This CDR3 region has 15 residues. CDR3 residues: CARTGKDGTNEKLFF. Written as DNA, the CDR3 is TGTGCCCGGACAGGGAAGGATGGAACTAATGAAAAACTGTTTTTT. The entire variable domain, with the rest obtained from reference TRBV30 and TRBJ1-4, is as follows: SQTIHQWPATLVQPVGSPLSLECTVEGTSNPNLYWYRQAAGRGLQLLFYSVGIGQISSEVPQNLSASRPQDRQFILSSKKLLLSDSGFYLCARTGKDGTNEKLFFGSGTQLSVL.

The V and J genes are TRBV19 and TRBJ2-6, with 11 bases identical to TRBD1. This CDR3 has 15 residues. CDR1 and CDR2 from the germline V gene are LNHDA and SQIVND (reference sequence). The chain's CDR3 is CAARDRGSGANVLTF. Here the CDR3 DNA reads TGTGCTGCTCGGGACAGGGGGTCTGGGGCCAACGTCCTGACTTTC.

The chain recombines TRBV6-1 with TRBJ1-4, with D uncertain. This CDR3 is built from 15 residues. V lost 2 bases and J 0 bases, leaving 7 bases between the germline ends. CDR1 and CDR2 (germline): MNHNS, SASEGT. CDR3 region: CASSETITTNEKLFF. The CDR3 nucleotides read TGTGCCAGCAGTGAAACGATAACAACTAATGAAAAACTGTTTTTT.

The chain employs TRBV6-1 and TRBJ2-1; the D gene is possibly TRBD2 (6 bases). Germline V gene lookup returns CDR1 MNHNS and CDR2 SASEGT. The CDR3 covers 15 residues. Between the trimmed V and J ends, which lost 5 bases and 1 base, there was a span of 12 bases. The CDR3 nucleotides are TGTGCCAGCAGTCTTAGACTAGATTCCTACAATGAGCAGTTCTTC. Protein: CASSLRLDSYNEQFF.

The gene calls are TRBV5-1 and TRBJ2-7; no reliable D call. V dropped 4 bases and J dropped 1 base, with 15 bases sitting between them. CDR1 and CDR2 (germline): SGHRS, YFSETQ. The CDR3 loop spans 15 amino acids. CDR3: CASSPSLTRSYEQYF. The CDR3 bases are TGCGCCAGCAGCCCCTCCTTGACGCGTTCCTACGAGCAGTACTTC.

The chain uses TRBV6-5 and TRBJ2-3, with no clear D. CDR3 length equals 13 residues. The V and J ends lost 2 bases and 8 bases respectively, with 11 bases between them. Germline-derived CDR1 and CDR2 are MNHEY and SVGAGI. DNA for the CDR3: TGTGCCAGCAGTTACGAAGGCTTGGGTACGCAGTATTTT. Protein sequence: CASSYEGLGTQYF.

A single count supports this clone. This sequence joins TRBV30 and TRBJ2-6; 7 nucleotides agree with TRBD2. Looked up from germline, CDR1 is GTSNPN and CDR2 is SVGIG (reference sequence). After removal of 0 bases from V and 0 bases from J, the junction contained 5 bases not matched to a gene. The CDR3 is made up of 17 amino acids. CDR3 amino acids: CAWSVRRGGSGANVLTF. CDR3 bases: TGTGCCTGGAGTGTACGACGCGGGGGCTCTGGGGCCAACGTCCTGACTTTC. The variable domain in full, completed from reference TRBV30 and TRBJ2-6, reads SQTIHQWPATLVQPVGSPLSLECTVEGTSNPNLYWYRQAAGRGLQLLFYSVGIGQISSEVPQNLSASRPQDRQFILSSKKLLLSDSGFYLCAWSVRRGGSGANVLTFGAGSRLTVL.

CDR3 coding DNA: TGTGCCAGCAGCTTAGGCCTCAACCGGTGGAATGAGCAGTTCTTC. This sequence encodes CASSLGLNRWNEQFF. The chain couples TRBV7-2 to TRBJ2-1, with D uncertain. V was cut by 1 base and J by 7 bases, with 14 bases left in between. The CDR3 length is 15 residues. Looked up from germline, CDR1 is SGHTA and CDR2 is FQGNSA.

About this clone itself: This same CDR3 is encoded by further DNA sequences in the sample. The CDR3 DNA is TGTGCCAGCAGCTCCCTTTGGACTAGCGGGAGCACAGATACGCAGTATTTT. Translation: CASSSLWTSGSTDTQYF. The chain carries TRBV28 and TRBJ2-3; 11 positions agree with TRBD2. The germline V gene encodes CDR1 MDHEN and CDR2 SYDVKM. V gave up 6 bases and J gave up 0 bases; unmatched junction bases: 8. The CDR3 is made up of 17 amino acids. The variable domain in full, with the rest retrieved from reference TRBV28 and TRBJ2-3, is DVKVTQSSRYLVKRTGEKVFLECVQDMDHENMFWYRQDPGLGLRLIYFSYDVKMKEKGDIPEGYSVSREKKERFSLILESASTNQTSMYLCASSSLWTSGSTDTQYFGPGTRLTVL.

This clone has only a few counts. The V call is TRBV30, the J call TRBJ2-7; D is unresolved. Germline V gives CDR1 GTSNPN, CDR2 SVGIG (reference sequence). Trimming pared 3 bases from V and 4 bases from J, leaving 10 bases between. The CDR3 length is 12 residues. CDR3 amino acids: CAWSLVGYEQYF. CDR3 bases: TGTGCCTGGAGCCTTGTGGGGTACGAGCAGTACTTC.

This clone was counted a few times. This rearrangement joins TRBV2 to TRBJ1-5, with TRBD1 as a possible D gene (5 bases). Germline CDR1 SNHLY, CDR2 FYNNEI. V dropped 6 bases and J dropped 4 bases, with 7 bases sitting between them. The CDR3 has 12 residues. In DNA, the CDR3 is TGTGCCAGCAGGGGGGGAAATCAGCCCCAGCATTTT. Encoded protein: CASRGGNQPQHF.

This clone was seen a single time. The chain links TRBV6-4 to TRBJ2-3, with TRBD2 identical over 8 bases. After removal of 3 bases from V and 0 bases from J, the junction contained 2 bases not matched to a gene. Germline CDR1 is MRHNA and CDR2 is SNTAGT. The CDR3 is made up of 15 amino acids. CDR3 nucleotides: TGTGCCAGCAGTGAACGGGGGGGAAGCACAGATACGCAGTATTTT. Translated, it gives CASSERGGSTDTQYF.

In its sample, this clone was seen many times. The V call is TRBV7-9, the J call TRBJ2-1; D is unclear. The V and J ends lost 4 bases and 9 bases respectively, with 10 bases between them. The CDR3 has 12 amino acids. The germline V gene has CDR1 SEHNR and CDR2 FQNEAQ (reference sequence). This chain's CDR3 is CASSSLGTEQFF. CDR3 DNA: TGTGCCAGCAGCTCGTTAGGTACTGAGCAGTTCTTC.

This chain joins TRBV6-6 and TRBJ2-7; D perhaps matches TRBD1 (6 bases). The CDR3 is made up of 14 amino acids. Trimming removed 7 bases from V and 3 bases from J, with 16 bases in between. The germline V gene has CDR1 MNHNY and CDR2 SVGAGI (reference sequence). For the CDR3, the DNA is TGTGCCAGCACCACCGGGACAAAATACTACGAGCAGTACTTC. This codes for CASTTGTKYYEQYF.

J is TRBJ2-7 and V is TRBV6-5, with D possibly TRBD1 on 6 matching bases. Germline assignment: CDR1 MNHEY and CDR2 SVGAGI. Trimming removed 0 bases at V and 0 bases at J, with 6 bases between. The CDR3 totals 14 residues. CDR3 residues: CASSYSDSSYEQYF. In nucleotides, the CDR3 is TGTGCCAGCAGTTACTCGGACAGCTCCTACGAGCAGTACTTC.

This clone came up a few times. J is TRBJ2-2 and V is TRBV6-6; D uncertain. The germline gives CDR1 MNHNY, CDR2 SVGAGI (reference sequence). There are 13 residues in the CDR3. The ends were cut back, 3 bases at V and 5 bases at J, with 7 bases in the middle. The CDR3 protein is CASSYSLTGELFF. DNA of the CDR3: TGTGCCAGCAGTTATTCCCTGACCGGGGAGCTGTTTTTT.

The rearrangement joins TRBV19 to TRBJ2-2, with D uncertain. The V and J ends lost 4 bases and 5 bases respectively, with 11 bases between them. The CDR3 contains 14 residues. The germline gives CDR1 LNHDA, CDR2 SQIVND (reference sequence). CDR3 amino acids: CASSTQPRTGELFF. CDR3 nucleotide sequence: TGTGCCAGTAGTACGCAACCAAGGACCGGGGAGCTGTTTTTT.

The gene calls are TRBV9 and TRBJ1-4, with D possibly being TRBD1 (5 bases). The CDR3 is 14 amino acids. CDR1 and CDR2 (germline): SGDLS, YYNGEE. V lost 10 bases, J lost 8 bases, and 21 bases lay in between. The CDR3 DNA sequence: TGTGCCCGGGAATATTTGGACCAGGGAGAAAAACTGTTTTTT. Its translation: CAREYLDQGEKLFF.

The CDR3 bases are TGCGCCAGCGGGGAGAGCAAGCTCACCGGGGAGCTGTTTTTT. Residues: CASGESKLTGELFF. The gene calls are TRBV10-1 and TRBJ2-2, with D possibly being TRBD2 (5 bases). The V end lost 8 bases, the J end lost 4 bases, and 14 bases lay between the germline ends. CDR1 and CDR2 (germline): WNHNN, SYGVQD (reference sequence). The CDR3 spans 14 residues.

The chain combines TRBV21-1 with TRBJ1-3; the table calls TRBD1, which could not be checked here. TRBV21-1 is tagged as a pseudogene. This CDR3 is built from 16 residues. The CDR3 DNA reads TGTGCCAGCAGCCCCTGGGACAGGGCTTCTGGAAACACCATATATTTT. Translation: CASSPWDRASGNTIYF.

CDR3 sequence reads: CASSDQGRETQYF. CDR3 in DNA: TGTGCCAGCAGTGACCAGGGGCGGGAGACCCAGTACTTC. This chain uses TRBV25-1 with TRBJ2-5, with D possibly TRBD1 on 6 matching bases. The CDR3 has 13 amino acids. Germline assignment: CDR1 MGHDK and CDR2 SYGVNS. V was clipped by 3 bases and J by 5 bases, with 10 bases between them.